These T cell receptor beta chains were read from a single sample in a study of post-analysis software for immune sequencing data. Each CDR3 protein gets one entry after TCRdb re-called the PCR reads with MiXCR. The sample contains fewer than 850,000 distinct CDR3 sequences, 25% to 30% of which appear only once. The sequencing sample was made of blood. The receptors derive from a girl aged 5 to 17 with multiple sclerosis. CDR3s include the opening cysteine and the closing phenylalanine or tryptophan. The D gene is left open where the match is weak. Part of the rows lack a size; the others show once, few, many or a class for expanded clones.

j_gene	abundance	len	d_gene	v_gene	CDR3aa	CDR3nt
TRBJ2-5	NA	15	TRBD2	TRBV10-3	CAISELGTSRETQYF	TGTGCCATCAGTGAGTTAGGGACTAGCAGGGAGACCCAGTACTTC
TRBJ2-1	NA	15	TRBD2	TRBV7-8	CASSPVARGDNEQFF	TGTGCCAGCAGTCCCGTTGCGCGGGGGGACAATGAGCAGTTCTTC
TRBJ1-5	few	14	TRBD1	TRBV12-3/TRBV12-4	CASSYDRASQPQHF	TGTGCCAGCAGCTATGACAGGGCGAGTCAGCCCCAGCATTTT
TRBJ2-7	NA	15	TRBD2	TRBV10-3	CAISERLAGGYEQYF	TGTGCCATCAGTGAAAGGCTAGCGGGAGGGTACGAGCAGTACTTC
TRBJ2-2	few	16	TRBD2	TRBV7-2	CASSLASREMTGELFF	TGTGCCAGCAGCTTAGCCTCGCGGGAGATGACCGGGGAGCTGTTTTTT
TRBJ2-7	few	13	NA	TRBV20-1	CSARGISGYEQYF	TGCAGTGCGAGAGGCATTTCTGGCTACGAGCAGTACTTC
TRBJ1-1	NA	14	TRBD1	TRBV12-3/TRBV12-4	CASSPQTGSTEAFF	TGTGCCAGCAGTCCCCAGACAGGGAGCACTGAAGCTTTCTTT
TRBJ2-3	few	14	NA	TRBV29-1	CSVAQDGYTDTQYF	TGCAGCGTTGCCCAGGACGGTTACACAGATACGCAGTATTTT
TRBJ1-6	NA	15	NA	TRBV20-1	CSAAPIDSLNSPLHF	TGCAGTGCCGCACCGATCGACAGCCTTAATTCACCCCTCCACTTT
TRBJ1-2	NA	15	NA	TRBV4-3	CASSPARLGSYGYTF	TGCGCCAGCAGCCCTGCCAGGCTAGGTAGCTATGGCTACACCTTC
TRBJ1-1	few	16	NA	TRBV10-3	CAISESTLTDGGKAFF	TGTGCCATCAGTGAGTCTACACTAACGGACGGAGGAAAAGCTTTCTTT
TRBJ1-2	NA	14	NA	TRBV12-3/TRBV12-4	CASSFSSGNYGYTF	TGTGCCAGCAGTTTTAGTTCCGGTAACTATGGCTACACCTTC
TRBJ1-3	NA	16	NA	TRBV7-2	CASSLGASDSGNTIYF	TGTGCCAGCAGCTTAGGGGCCTCCGACTCTGGAAACACCATATATTTT
TRBJ1-5	once	16	NA	TRBV12-3/TRBV12-4	CASSQARSRARQPQHF	TGTGCCAGCAGTCAGGCCAGGAGCAGGGCGCGTCAGCCCCAGCATTTT